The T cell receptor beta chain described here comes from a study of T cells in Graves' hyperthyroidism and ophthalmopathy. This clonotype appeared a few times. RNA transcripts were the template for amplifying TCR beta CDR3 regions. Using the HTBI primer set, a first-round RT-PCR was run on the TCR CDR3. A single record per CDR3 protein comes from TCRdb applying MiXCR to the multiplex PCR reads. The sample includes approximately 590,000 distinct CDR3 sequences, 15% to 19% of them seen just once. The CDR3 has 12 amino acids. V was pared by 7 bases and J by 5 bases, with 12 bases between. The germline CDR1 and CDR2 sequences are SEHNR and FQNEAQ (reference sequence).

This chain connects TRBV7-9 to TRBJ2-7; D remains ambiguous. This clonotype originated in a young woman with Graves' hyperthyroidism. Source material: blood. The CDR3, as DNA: TGTGCCAGCATCCAAGGGCAGAACGAGCAGTACTTC. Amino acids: CASIQGQNEQYF.